Detailed here is one TCR beta chain. Antigen: not known. The data were taken from a study of monozygotic twins with inflammatory bowel disease. The study's findings and limits: Clonotypes shared with others were fewer in IBD patients than in healthy twins, especially with disease activity. Background noise in patient repertoires may stem from differing immunosuppressive treatments. Diversity of TCRbeta measured by inverse Simpson was lower in IBD patients than in healthy co-twins.

Template switching added UMIs carrying a 6-nucleotide sample barcode. TCRdb reprocessed the 5' RACE reads and keeps a single row for each CDR3 protein, giving no DNA. This sample lists about 380,000 distinct CDR3 sequences; its ten largest clones have 2.6%. The CDR3 has 12 amino acids. Germline V gene sequence: CDR1 DFQATT, CDR2 SNEGSKA (reference sequence). The chain employs TRBV20-1 and TRBJ1-4. The TCR was taken from a human donor with ulcerative colitis or Crohn's disease, or a healthy co-twin of an affected twin (not recorded which). Input material: blood. The CDR3 spells CSARRTNEKLFF.